This record looks at one T cell receptor beta chain sequence and its context. The antigen it recognizes is unknown. The sample holds no much larger clone one base away, and base qualities are not on file. Libraries were built with the immunoSEQ multiplex PCR assay. As for the original processing: To diagnose cytomegalovirus status from the catalog of TCR beta chain sequences, a statistical classification framework was built. TCRdb re-hosts the immuneACCESS table, in-frame sequences only. Its copies lack some clones; in the studies checked, an unresolved V gene accounts for under half of them, and the cause for the rest is not known. The V and J calls and clone size come from that table; D and trimming were worked out from the DNA. A total of some 190,000 clones appear in this sample, around nine tenths of them only once. The top ten clonotypes cover 7.2% of the sample. The data are from a study of cytomegalovirus exposure and HLA in healthy donors (dated by TCRdb to the late 2010s). Background on the whole study: A later analysis indicated that the roughly 130 validation repertoires were generated on the platform also employed for the approximately 700 repertoires of the first cohort. The study aimed to test whether signatures of past pathogen exposure could be identified by cataloging public T cell receptors. Besides the first cohort of approximately 710 subjects, a separate validation cohort made up of 120 different subjects was used. High-throughput TCR immunosequencing, statistical association of individual TCRs with disease status, and machine learning were combined to predict cytomegalovirus infection status. The study at large found these results: Subsequent analysis determined that TCRs grouped into clusters in the first cohort also showed a tendency toward co-occurrence across the 90 to 150 validation repertoires, and roughly 95% of cluster scores exceeded 0. Most TCR sequences were seen in very few donors, while some public TCRs were found in many individuals. A total of 150 to 200 TCR beta chains were listed by the study as associated with cytomegalovirus. It was suggested by the authors that the approach could potentially be generalized to other disease states and immunological phenotypes. A later analysis had no HLA typing for the validation cohort, so co-occurrence there was scored across all 130 or so repertoires. Three of the identified cytomegalovirus-associated TCR beta chains were confirmed in vitro to be specific for cytomegalovirus antigens. The classifier was reported to diagnose cytomegalovirus status with high specificity and sensitivity in both the original cohort and the validation cohort.

Inclusive of the bounding cysteine and phenylalanine, the CDR3 is 18 residues long. Just the 54-base CDR3 DNA is kept, in frame starting at base 1. The germline V gene specifies SGHTA as CDR1 and FQGTGA as CDR2. Trimming accounts for 5 bases at V and 7 bases at J, while the number of junction bases matched to no gene is 16. The donors belonged to the validation cohort of around 120 subjects, which was separate from the roughly 700-subject first cohort. Source material: PBMCs. The chain links TRBV7-3 with TRBJ2-1, and 11 junction bases match TRBD2. This clonotype originated in a man aged 25-45 years in good health and CMV-seropositive. The CDR3 region: CASSHPSPGTSGANEQFF. At the DNA level, the sequence is TGTGCCAGCAGCCACCCCAGCCCGGGGACTAGCGGTGCGAATGAGCAGTTCTTC.